This TCR beta chain was sequenced for a study of vaccination and CD4 T cells after COVID-19. Study in general: Six male and four female convalescents took part, two of them Hispanic.

The CDR3 is 15 residues long. Germline CDR1 is MNHEY and CDR2 is SVGAGI. Trimming at V came to 3 bases and at J to 3 bases, leaving 3 bases not matched to a gene. Time point meaning: late sampling 161 to 241 days after vaccination in three convalescent patients. MiXCR, applied by TCRdb to the PCR reads, yields one record per CDR3 protein. Of 26,000 or so distinct CDR3 sequences listed, roughly 50% were seen once; the top ten hold about 5%. The sequence was obtained from a human donor who had recovered from COVID-19. Sequences were derived from CD4+ T cells from blood, sampled about 7 months after SARS-CoV-2 vaccination. The chain is built from TRBV6-5 and TRBJ2-1; 9 bases agree with TRBD1. For the CDR3, the DNA is TGTGCCAGCAGTTATACAGGGGGCTACTACAATGAGCAGTTCTTC. Protein sequence: CASSYTGGYYNEQFF.